This T cell receptor (beta chain) is from a study of T cell changes during pregnancy in multiple sclerosis. In germline, CDR1 is LNHDA, CDR2 SQIVND (reference sequence). V lost 3 bases to trimming and J lost 2 bases; unmatched junction nucleotides: 3. CDR3 size: 16 residues. Using immunoSEQ multiplex PCR, the repertoire was profiled, and TCRdb retains in-frame clones only, with some absent. The sample includes around 64,000 clones, around 90% of them seen just once. The V gene is TRBV19, the J gene TRBJ2-2; 10 bases are a match to TRBD2. The sequence was obtained from a female donor with multiple sclerosis, enrolled in a pregnancy study. The input for sequencing was CD4+ T cells from peripheral blood mononuclear cells, taken after pregnancy. The chain's CDR3 is CASSMLAGVNTGELFF. CDR3 coding DNA: TGTGCCAGTAGTATGCTAGCGGGGGTCAACACCGGGGAGCTGTTTTTT.